The 27 T cell receptor beta chains below were found in one sample sequenced in a study of OX40 agonist ivuxolimab in advanced cancers. The method was the immunoSEQ multiplex PCR assay. In TCRdb, the immuneACCESS table is reduced to in-frame sequences with V and J assigned. These tables do not hold every clone; where another copy was compared, an unresolved V gene accounts for under half, and the others remain unexplained. The sample contains roughly 21,000 clones, about 87% of them found a single time. 15% to 20% of the sample is taken by the ten largest. The sequencing used CD4+ or CD8+ T cells sorted from blood, collected in a trial of the OX40 agonist ivuxolimab. The receptor set was obtained from an adult with an advanced solid tumor such as melanoma, head and neck, liver or kidney cancer.

Concerning this clone itself: The junction departs from the called germline gene at one end, perhaps through a read error. The chain couples TRBV7-9 to TRBJ2-1; the match to TRBD2 covers 11 bases. The CDR3 is 18 amino acids. CDR1 and CDR2 from the germline V gene are SEHNR and FQNEAQ (reference sequence). The CDR3 DNA follows: TGTGCCAGCAGCCCTCCCTCACTAGCGGGGGTCTCCTACAATGGGCAGTTCTTC. This sequence encodes CASSPPSLAGVSYNGQFF.

The gene calls are TRBV9 and TRBJ2-7; 7 bases map to TRBD1. The CDR3 consists of 15 residues. V lost 5 bases and J lost 1; bases outside the gene matches: 9. The germline gives CDR1 SGDLS, CDR2 YYNGEE. In DNA form, the CDR3 reads TGTGCCAGCAGTTTTGGACAGGAAATTTCCTACGAGCAGTACTTC. Translating gives CASSFGQEISYEQYF.

The chain combines TRBV19 with TRBJ2-1; 8 nucleotides line up with TRBD1. V dropped 8 bases and J dropped 8; count of bases not matched to a gene: 11. CDR3 length equals 14 residues. Germline CDR1 reads LNHDA; CDR2 reads SQIVND (reference sequence). The CDR3 coding sequence is TGTGCCAGTCATGGACAGGGTGTTCGCGATGAGCAGTTCTTC. Translating gives CASHGQGVRDEQFF.

The V and J genes are TRBV4-1 and TRBJ2-7; D not resolved. In germline, CDR1 is MGHRA, CDR2 YSYEKL. The CDR3 covers 13 residues. The V end lost 4 bases, the J end lost 0 bases, and 7 bases lay between the germline ends. The CDR3 spells CASSRGISYEQYF. For the CDR3, the DNA is TGCGCCAGCAGCCGCGGCATCTCCTACGAGCAGTACTTC.

The chain employs TRBV7-8 and TRBJ1-4; D unresolved. Germline CDR1 reads SGHVS; CDR2 reads FQNEAQ. The CDR3 sequence is 14 residues long. Trimming shortened V by 5 bases and J by 16 bases, and 23 bases separated the two germline ends. CDR3: CASSLSANRGAEFF. The CDR3 coding sequence is TGTGCCAGCAGCCTCAGTGCCAACCGGGGAGCGGAGTTTTTT.

The rearrangement links TRBV19 to TRBJ2-6, with D unresolved. The CDR3 runs 12 residues. Germline V CDR1 and CDR2: LNHDA, SQIVND (reference sequence). The CDR3 loop is CASKAGANVLTF. CDR3 DNA: TGTGCGTCGAAGGCTGGGGCCAACGTCCTGACTTTC.

The CDR3 DNA reads as TGTGCCAGCAGCGTTGGAGGGACTGAAGCTTTCTTT. Translation gives CASSVGGTEAFF. The chain couples TRBV9 to TRBJ1-1; no reliable D call. Germline loops: CDR1 SGDLS, CDR2 YYNGEE. The CDR3 runs to 12 residues. Between the trimmed V and J ends, which lost 2 bases and 5 bases, there was a span of 7 bases.

This chain joins TRBV9 and TRBJ2-1; 12 bases align to TRBD2. Germline CDR1 reads SGDLS; CDR2 reads YYNGEE. The CDR3 runs 16 residues. V gave up 3 bases and J gave up 8 bases; unmatched junction bases: 9. CDR3 nucleotides: TGTGCCAGCAGCGCGCACACTAGCGGGGGGAACGATGAGCAGTTCTTC. Amino acids: CASSAHTSGGNDEQFF.

This clone occurred a few times. The sample carries other DNA sequences with the same CDR3. The rearrangement uses TRBV7-9 and TRBJ1-2, with D perhaps matching TRBD1 (6 bases). Per the germline V gene, CDR1 is SEHNR and CDR2 is FQNEAQ (reference sequence). The germline V and J ends were trimmed by 1 base and 6 bases, with 9 bases remaining between them. The CDR3 extends over 13 amino acids. CDR3 in DNA: TGTGCCAGCAGCTTAGAGAACAGGGATGGCTACACCTTC. Translated, it gives CASSLENRDGYTF.

V is TRBV11-2 and J is TRBJ2-1; weak D call: TRBD2 (6 bases). Germline V CDR1 and CDR2: SGHAT, FQNNGV. The CDR3 runs 10 residues. V lost 7 bases, J lost 13 bases, and 11 bases lay in between. CDR3 sequence (DNA): TGTGCCAGCACCACGGGACTCCAGTTCTTC. Translated: CASTTGLQFF.

V gene TRBV7-6 combines with J gene TRBJ2-7; 16 bases agree with TRBD2. CDR1 and CDR2 from the germline V gene are SGHVS and FNYEAQ. The CDR3 loop spans 17 amino acids. V was clipped by 5 bases and J by 4 bases; unmatched bases: 8. The CDR3 nucleotides are TGTGCCAGCAGCCCGGGACTAGCGGGGGGGGACGCGTACGAGCAGTACTTC. The encoded protein is CASSPGLAGGDAYEQYF.

The CDR3 spells CASSQVEQGAYEQYF. The CDR3 region has the DNA TGCGCCAGCAGCCAAGTTGAACAGGGGGCCTACGAGCAGTACTTC. V gene TRBV4-1 combines with J gene TRBJ2-7; 8 bases are shared with TRBD1. Germline V gives CDR1 MGHRA, CDR2 YSYEKL. V was clipped by 1 base and J by 2 bases; unmatched bases: 4. The CDR3 runs 15 residues.

About this clone itself: Distinct nucleotide sequences in the sample also encode this CDR3. V usage is TRBV6-1 and J usage is TRBJ2-3; TRBD2 matches 14 bases. The V gene's germline CDR1 is MNHNS and CDR2 SASEGT. This CDR3 has 15 residues. V was clipped by 4 bases and J by 4 bases; unmatched bases: 1. CDR3 in DNA: TGTGCCAGCAGTGGACTAGCGGGGGGGCCAGATACGCAGTATTTT. The encoded protein is CASSGLAGGPDTQYF.

This rearrangement joins TRBV5-4 to TRBJ1-3; 8 nucleotides align to TRBD1. The CDR3 runs 14 residues. Germline V lookup: CDR1 SGHNT, CDR2 YYREEE (reference sequence). Trimming at V came to 2 bases and at J to 8 bases, leaving 6 bases not matched to a gene. The CDR3 DNA follows: TGTGCCAGCAGCTTCCTGGACAGGGAAGACACCATATATTTT. It codes for CASSFLDREDTIYF.

This chain joins TRBV7-9 and TRBJ2-1, with D maybe TRBD1 (5 bases). The V end was cut by 2 bases, the J end by 6 bases, with 17 bases between. Per germline, CDR1 SEHNR and CDR2 FQNEAQ (reference sequence). CDR3 size: 16 residues. CDR3 sequence (DNA): TGTGCCAGCAGCTTACGCCCTATTGGGCAGGGCAATGAGCAGTTCTTC. Its translation: CASSLRPIGQGNEQFF.

Remarks on this clone: A far larger clone is just one base off, so this is likely a read error. The chain combines TRBV7-9 with TRBJ1-1; TRBD1 might be the D (5 bases). With 5 bases removed from V and 3 bases from J, the gap between germline ends came to 16 bases. The CDR3 has 15 residues. Germline loops: CDR1 SEHNR, CDR2 FQNEAQ (reference sequence). CDR3 in DNA: TGTGCCAGCAGCCAAGAGTGGCAGGGCTACACTGAAGCTTTCTTT. Translating gives CASSQEWQGYTEAFF.

The chain joins TRBV4-2 to TRBJ2-5; a possible D gene is TRBD2 (7 bases). Germline V gives CDR1 LGHNA, CDR2 YNFKEQ. The CDR3 is 17 residues long. Trimming took off 1 base at V and 5 bases at J, with 20 bases between the two ends. The CDR3 reads CASSQASFGGAGETQYF. DNA for the CDR3: TGTGCCAGCAGCCAAGCCTCTTTTGGGGGGGCAGGGGAGACCCAGTACTTC.

The chain's CDR3 is CASRPGTGLLYGYTF. DNA for the CDR3: TGCGCCAGCAGGCCCGGAACAGGGCTTCTCTATGGCTACACCTTC. V and J are TRBV4-1 and TRBJ1-2, with a weak D call TRBD1 (6 bases). The CDR3 is 15 amino acids. The germline V gene encodes CDR1 MGHRA and CDR2 YSYEKL. V lost 6 bases and J lost 4, with 18 bases in between.

The chain links TRBV7-8 to TRBJ2-2; no clear D gene. Germline CDR1 reads SGHVS; CDR2 reads FQNEAQ. V dropped 8 bases and J dropped 2 bases, with 21 bases sitting between them. The CDR3 contains 17 residues. The CDR3 sequence is CASEEKPGGRNTGELFF. CDR3 nucleotides: TGTGCCAGCGAGGAAAAACCCGGCGGAAGAAACACCGGGGAGCTGTTTTTT. Full variable domain (remainder filled in from reference TRBV7-8 and TRBJ2-2): GAGVSQSPRYKVAKRGQDVALRCDPISGHVSLFWYQQALGQGPEFLTYFQNEAQLDKSGLPSDRFFAERPEGSVSTLKIQRTQQEDSAVYLCASEEKPGGRNTGELFFGEGSRLTVL.

V is TRBV9 and J is TRBJ2-7; tentative D call: TRBD2 (6 bases). CDR3 length: 12 amino acids. The germline V and J ends were trimmed by 3 bases and 3 bases, with 7 bases remaining between them. Germline V gene data show CDR1 as SGDLS and CDR2 as YYNGEE. The CDR3 DNA is TGTGCCAGCAGCGGGGACTTCTACGAGCAGTACTTC. It translates to CASSGDFYEQYF.

The chain couples TRBV7-9 to TRBJ2-5; D may be TRBD2 (5 bases). CDR1 and CDR2 from the germline V gene are SEHNR and FQNEAQ (reference sequence). The CDR3 spans 16 residues. With 0 bases removed from V and 3 bases from J, the gap between germline ends came to 14 bases. The CDR3 sequence: CASSLAVGVVEETQYF. Here the CDR3 DNA reads TGTGCCAGCAGCTTAGCTGTCGGGGTAGTGGAAGAGACCCAGTACTTC. Together with reference TRBV7-9 and TRBJ2-5, the CDR3 gives the full variable domain: DTGVSQNPRHKITKRGQNVTFRCDPISEHNRLYWYRQTLGQGPEFLTYFQNEAQLEKSRLLSDRFSAERPKGSFSTLEIQRTEQGDSAMYLCASSLAVGVVEETQYFGPGTRLLVL.

V usage is TRBV4-1 and J usage is TRBJ2-7, with 13 bases matching TRBD2. The germline gives CDR1 MGHRA, CDR2 YSYEKL. Germline trimming cut 4 bases from V and 9 bases from J; bases unmatched to any gene: 12. This CDR3 is 16 amino acids long. The CDR3 region is CASSPSPGLAGVGQYF. The CDR3 DNA reads TGCGCCAGCAGCCCCAGCCCCGGACTAGCGGGGGTAGGGCAGTACTTC.

This clone has a single count. The V call is TRBV9, the J call TRBJ1-2; D gene uncertain. CDR1 and CDR2 (germline): SGDLS, YYNGEE. The ends were cut back, 2 bases at V and 6 bases at J, with 14 bases in the middle. This CDR3 is built from 14 residues. This CDR3 is CASSVGLMSHGYTF. The CDR3 DNA follows: TGTGCCAGCAGCGTTGGCCTTATGTCCCATGGCTACACCTTC.

This rearrangement joins TRBV5-1 to TRBJ2-7; D unclear. V dropped 0 bases and J dropped 0 bases, with 10 bases sitting between them. The CDR3 extends over 15 amino acids. Germline V gene lookup returns CDR1 SGHRS and CDR2 YFSETQ. The chain's CDR3 is CASSLESALSYEQYF. The CDR3 region has the DNA TGCGCCAGCAGCTTGGAGTCGGCTCTCTCCTACGAGCAGTACTTC.

The chain employs TRBV6-5 and TRBJ1-5, with D perhaps TRBD1 (6 bases). From germline, CDR1 is MNHEY and CDR2 SVGAGI. The CDR3 has 14 residues. Trimming took 5 bases from V and 6 from J, leaving 14 bases between them. CDR3 sequence (DNA): TGTGCCAGCAGTCCAATTATACAGGGTCAGCCCCAGCATTTT. Its protein is CASSPIIQGQPQHF.

This clone was detected only a few times. This rearrangement joins TRBV6-1 to TRBJ2-3; 8 nucleotides match TRBD2. J gave up 2 bases and V 3 bases, and 1 base lay outside the gene matches. This CDR3 contains 14 residues. Germline V CDR1 and CDR2: MNHNS, SASEGT. CDR3 in DNA: TGTGCCAGCAGTGACGGGGGGGCCACAGATACGCAGTATTTT. This gives the protein CASSDGGATDTQYF.

V gene TRBV4-1 combines with J gene TRBJ2-7, with 9 bases matching TRBD1. This CDR3 is 15 amino acids long. V shed 3 bases and J 5 bases; nucleotides not matched to a gene: 8. CDR1 and CDR2 (germline): MGHRA, YSYEKL. The CDR3 DNA follows: TGCGCCAGCAGCCAGGGACAGGGAGCGCGCCACGAGCAGTACTTC. Encoded protein: CASSQGQGARHEQYF.